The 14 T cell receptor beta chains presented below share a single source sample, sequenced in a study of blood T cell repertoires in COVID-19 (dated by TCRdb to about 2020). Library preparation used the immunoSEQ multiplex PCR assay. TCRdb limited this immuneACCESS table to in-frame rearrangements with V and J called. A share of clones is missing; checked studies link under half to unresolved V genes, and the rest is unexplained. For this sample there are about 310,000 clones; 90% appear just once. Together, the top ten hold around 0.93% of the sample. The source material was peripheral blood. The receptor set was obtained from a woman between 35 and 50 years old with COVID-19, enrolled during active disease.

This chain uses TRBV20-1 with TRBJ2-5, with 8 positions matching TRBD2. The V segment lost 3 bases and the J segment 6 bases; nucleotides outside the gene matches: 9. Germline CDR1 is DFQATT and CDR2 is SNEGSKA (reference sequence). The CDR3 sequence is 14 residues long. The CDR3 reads CSASPGGGLQTQYF. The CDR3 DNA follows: TGCAGTGCTAGTCCCGGGGGGGGCCTACAGACCCAGTACTTC.

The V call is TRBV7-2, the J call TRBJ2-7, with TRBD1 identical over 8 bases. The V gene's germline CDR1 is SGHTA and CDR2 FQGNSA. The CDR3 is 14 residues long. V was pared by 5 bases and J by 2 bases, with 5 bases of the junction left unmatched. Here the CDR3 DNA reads TGTGCCAGCAGCATCGGACAGGGCGCCTACGAGCAGTACTTC. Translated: CASSIGQGAYEQYF.

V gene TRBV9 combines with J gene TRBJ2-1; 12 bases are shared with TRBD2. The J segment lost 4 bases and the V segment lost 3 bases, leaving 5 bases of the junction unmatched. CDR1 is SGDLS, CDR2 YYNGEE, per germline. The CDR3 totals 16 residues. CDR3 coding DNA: TGTGCCAGCAGCGCAATGACTAGCGGGAGATACAATGAGCAGTTCTTC. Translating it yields CASSAMTSGRYNEQFF.

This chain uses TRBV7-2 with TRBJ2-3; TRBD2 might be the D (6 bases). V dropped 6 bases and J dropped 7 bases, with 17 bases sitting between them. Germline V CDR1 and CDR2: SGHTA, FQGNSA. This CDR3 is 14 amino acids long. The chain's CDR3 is CASRYDLAKNTQYF. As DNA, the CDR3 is TGTGCCAGCAGATACGACCTAGCGAAGAATACGCAGTATTTT.

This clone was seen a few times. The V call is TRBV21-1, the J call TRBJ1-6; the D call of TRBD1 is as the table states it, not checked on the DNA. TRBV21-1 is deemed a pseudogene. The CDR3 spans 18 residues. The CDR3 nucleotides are TGTGCCAGCACTTACTACCGGGACACGGAGCGGTATAATTCACCCCTCCACTTT. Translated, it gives CASTYYRDTERYNSPLHF.

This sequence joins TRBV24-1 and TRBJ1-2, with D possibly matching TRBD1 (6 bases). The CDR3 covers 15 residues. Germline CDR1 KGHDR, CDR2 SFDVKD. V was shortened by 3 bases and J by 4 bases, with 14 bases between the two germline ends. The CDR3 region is CATSDPRQVSYGYTF. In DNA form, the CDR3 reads TGTGCCACCAGTGATCCTCGACAGGTTTCCTATGGCTACACCTTC.

The CDR3 nucleotides read TGTGCCAGCAGCCAAGAAAATCTATCGACAGGGGAGGGAGCCAAAAACATTCAGTACTTC. Residues: CASSQENLSTGEGAKNIQYF. The chain has TRBV14 and TRBJ2-4; D possibly corresponds to TRBD1 (8 bases). The CDR3 totals 20 residues. V shed 0 bases and J shed 0 bases, with 21 bases lying between them. CDR1 SGHDN and CDR2 FVKESK come from the germline V gene.

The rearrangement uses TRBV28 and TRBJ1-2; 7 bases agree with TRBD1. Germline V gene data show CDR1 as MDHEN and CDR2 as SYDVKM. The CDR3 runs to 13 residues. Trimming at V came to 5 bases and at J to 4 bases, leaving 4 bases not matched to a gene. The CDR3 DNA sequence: TGTGCCAGCAGTCCCCGGACAGGCTATGGCTACACCTTC. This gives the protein CASSPRTGYGYTF.

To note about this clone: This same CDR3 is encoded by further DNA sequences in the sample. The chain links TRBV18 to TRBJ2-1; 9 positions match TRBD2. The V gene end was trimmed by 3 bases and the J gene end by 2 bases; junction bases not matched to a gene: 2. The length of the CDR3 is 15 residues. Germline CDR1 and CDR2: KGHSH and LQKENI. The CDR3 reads CASSPSGSPYNEQFF. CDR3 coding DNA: TGTGCCAGCTCACCTAGCGGGAGTCCCTACAATGAGCAGTTCTTC.

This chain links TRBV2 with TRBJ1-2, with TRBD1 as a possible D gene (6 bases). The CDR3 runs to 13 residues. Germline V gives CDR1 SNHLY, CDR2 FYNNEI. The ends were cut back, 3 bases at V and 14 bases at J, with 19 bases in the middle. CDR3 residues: CASSEVGQLGGTF. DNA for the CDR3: TGTGCCAGCAGTGAGGTGGGACAACTTGGCGGGACCTTC.

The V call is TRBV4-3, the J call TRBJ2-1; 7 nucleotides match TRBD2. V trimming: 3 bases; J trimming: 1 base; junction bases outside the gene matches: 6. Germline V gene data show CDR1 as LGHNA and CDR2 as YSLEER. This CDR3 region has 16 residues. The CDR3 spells CASSQGRVSSYNEQFF. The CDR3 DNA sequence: TGCGCCAGCAGCCAGGGGAGGGTATCATCCTACAATGAGCAGTTCTTC.

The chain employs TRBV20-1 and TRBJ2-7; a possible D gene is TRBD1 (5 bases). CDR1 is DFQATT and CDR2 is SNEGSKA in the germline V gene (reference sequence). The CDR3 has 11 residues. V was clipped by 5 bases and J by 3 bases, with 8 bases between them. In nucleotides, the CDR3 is TGCAGTGCTTACGACAGCTACGAGCAGTACTTC. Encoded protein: CSAYDSYEQYF.

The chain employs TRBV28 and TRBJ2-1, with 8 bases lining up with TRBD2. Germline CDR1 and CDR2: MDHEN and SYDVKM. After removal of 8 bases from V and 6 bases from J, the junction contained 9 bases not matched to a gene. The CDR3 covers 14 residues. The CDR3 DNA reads TGTGCCAGCCGAACGGGAGGGCCCCCCAATGAGCAGTTCTTC. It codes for CASRTGGPPNEQFF.

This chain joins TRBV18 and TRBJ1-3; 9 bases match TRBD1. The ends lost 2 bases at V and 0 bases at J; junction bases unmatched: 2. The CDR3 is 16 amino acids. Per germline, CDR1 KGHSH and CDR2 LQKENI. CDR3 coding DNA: TGTGCCAGCTCACCAGGGGGACAGGGCTCTGGAAACACCATATATTTT. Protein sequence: CASSPGGQGSGNTIYF.